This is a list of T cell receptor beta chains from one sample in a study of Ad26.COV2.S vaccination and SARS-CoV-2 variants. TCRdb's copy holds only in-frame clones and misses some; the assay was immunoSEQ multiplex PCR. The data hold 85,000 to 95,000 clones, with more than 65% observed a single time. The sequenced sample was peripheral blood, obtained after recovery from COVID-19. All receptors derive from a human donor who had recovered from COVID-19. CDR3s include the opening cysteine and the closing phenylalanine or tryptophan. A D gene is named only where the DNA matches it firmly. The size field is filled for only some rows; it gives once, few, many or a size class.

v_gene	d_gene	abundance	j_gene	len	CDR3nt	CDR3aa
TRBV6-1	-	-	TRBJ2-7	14	TGTGCCAGCAGTGAAGCAAAGGGGAGGAACGAGCAGTACTTC	CASSEAKGRNEQYF
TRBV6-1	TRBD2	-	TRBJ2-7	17	TGTGCCAGCAGTGTCAAAGAAAATAGCGGGGAGGGCTACGAGCAGTACTTC	CASSVKENSGEGYEQYF
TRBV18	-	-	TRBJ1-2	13	TGTGCCAGCTCACCGGGGAGAAACTATGGCTACACCTTC	CASSPGRNYGYTF
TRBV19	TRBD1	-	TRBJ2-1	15	TGTGCCAGTAGTTTGGACAGGTCCTCCTACAATGAGCAGTTCTTC	CASSLDRSSYNEQFF
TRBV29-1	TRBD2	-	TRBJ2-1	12	TGCAGCGGTGGACTAGCGGGGGATGAGCAGTTCTTC	CSGGLAGDEQFF
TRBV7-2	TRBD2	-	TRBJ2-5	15	TGTGCCAGCAGCTTACGCGGGAGGGCCTTTGAGACCCAGTACTTC	CASSLRGRAFETQYF
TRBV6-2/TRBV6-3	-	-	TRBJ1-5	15	TGTGCCAGCAGTAAGCAGGGGACCAGCGATCAGCCCCAGCATTTT	CASSKQGTSDQPQHF
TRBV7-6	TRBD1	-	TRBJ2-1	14	TGTGCCAGCAGCTTTGCAGACAGGGACAATGAGCAGTTCTTC	CASSFADRDNEQFF
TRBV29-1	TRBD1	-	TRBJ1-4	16	TGCAGCGCCCAACCTGGTGGGACAGGGAATCATGAAAAACTGTTTTTT	CSAQPGGTGNHEKLFF
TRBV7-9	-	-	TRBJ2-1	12	TGTGCCAGCAGCTCCGAATACAATGAGCAGTTCTTC	CASSSEYNEQFF
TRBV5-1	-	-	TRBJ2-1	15	TGCGCCAGCAGCCTGCGGGGACCCAAGGCGAATGAGCAGTTCTTC	CASSLRGPKANEQFF
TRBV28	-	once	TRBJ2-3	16	TGTGCCAGCAGTCTCGCCGGGAGCGGAATCACAGATACGCAGTATTTT	CASSLAGSGITDTQYF
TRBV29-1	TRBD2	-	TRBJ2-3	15	TGCAGCGTTCGCGGGACTAGCGGAGTCACAGATACGCAGTATTTT	CSVRGTSGVTDTQYF
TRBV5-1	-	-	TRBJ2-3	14	TGCGCCACCTCTCTGGAGACCCGCACAGATACGCAGTATTTT	CATSLETRTDTQYF
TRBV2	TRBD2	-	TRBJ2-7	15	TGTGCCAGCAGTGAACAGTCTAGCGGGAGTCACGAGCAGTACTTC	CASSEQSSGSHEQYF
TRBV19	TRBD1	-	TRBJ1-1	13	TGTGCCAGTACCCTCAGGGGGGGCACTGAAGCTTTCTTT	CASTLRGGTEAFF
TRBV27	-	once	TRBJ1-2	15	TGTGCCAGCAGTTCATCAAGGGGACCACTCTATGGCTACACCTTC	CASSSSRGPLYGYTF
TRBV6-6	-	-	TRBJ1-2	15	TGTGCCAGCAGTTACTCGACGGTCACTAACTATGGCTACACCTTC	CASSYSTVTNYGYTF
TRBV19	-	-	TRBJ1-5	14	TGTGCCAGTAGTATTGGCAGGGAGGGCCAGCCCCAGCATTTT	CASSIGREGQPQHF
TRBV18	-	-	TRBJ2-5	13	TGTGCCAGCTCACCGGGCCGGTGGGAGACCCAGTACTTC	CASSPGRWETQYF
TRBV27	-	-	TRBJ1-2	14	TGTGCCAGCAGTAGAGGACGGGTTGACTATGGCTACACCTTC	CASSRGRVDYGYTF
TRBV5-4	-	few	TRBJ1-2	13	TGTGCCAGCAGCTTGACTGTAGGATATGGCTACACCTTC	CASSLTVGYGYTF
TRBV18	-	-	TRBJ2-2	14	TGTGCCAGCTCACCCCAGAGGGGGGCCGGGGAGCTGTTTTTT	CASSPQRGAGELFF
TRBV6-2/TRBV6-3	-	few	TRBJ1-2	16	TGTGCCAGCAGTTATGGGGGACCGAGCCCAGTCTATGGCTACACCTTC	CASSYGGPSPVYGYTF
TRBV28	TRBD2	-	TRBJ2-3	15	TGTGCCAGCAGTTTAGGAAGCGGGAGTCGGGATACGCAGTATTTT	CASSLGSGSRDTQYF
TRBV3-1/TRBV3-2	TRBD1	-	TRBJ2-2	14	TGTGCCAGCAGCCAAGGGACAGGGCCCGGGGAGCTGTTTTTT	CASSQGTGPGELFF
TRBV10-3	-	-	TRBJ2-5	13	TGTGCCATCAGTGAGAGGGAGAGTGAGACCCAGTACTTC	CAISERESETQYF
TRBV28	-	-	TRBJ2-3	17	TGTGCCAGCAGGGGGGTCCTGTTGGGAGTGGGCACAGATACGCAGTATTTT	CASRGVLLGVGTDTQYF
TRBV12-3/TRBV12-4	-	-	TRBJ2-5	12	TGTGCCAGCAGTTTGGGGGCGGGACACCCGAACTTC	CASSLGAGHPNF
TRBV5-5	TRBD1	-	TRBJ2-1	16	TGTGCCAGCAGCAAAACGGGGACAGGGTCTTACAATGAGCAGTTCTTC	CASSKTGTGSYNEQFF
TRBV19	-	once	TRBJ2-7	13	TGTGCCAGTAAGGCGGGACTTACCTACGAGCAGTACTTC	CASKAGLTYEQYF
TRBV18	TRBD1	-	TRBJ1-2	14	TGTGCCAGCTCCCGGGACAGGGGTAACTATGGCTACACCTTC	CASSRDRGNYGYTF
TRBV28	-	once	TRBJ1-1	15	TGTGCCAGCAGTTTATCACCGGTCCTGAACACTGAAGCTTTCTTT	CASSLSPVLNTEAFF
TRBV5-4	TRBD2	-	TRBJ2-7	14	TGTGCCAGCAGCCCGGGAGGGGCCCCCTACGAGCAGTACTTC	CASSPGGAPYEQYF
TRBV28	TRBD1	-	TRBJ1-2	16	TGTGCCAGCAGCCTCCGGGACAGGGGGCATCTAAATGGCTACACCTTC	CASSLRDRGHLNGYTF
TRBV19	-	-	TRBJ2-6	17	TGTGCCAGTAGTCTGTTGGTCTCTGGGCCTGGGGCCAACGTCCTGACTTTC	CASSLLVSGPGANVLTF
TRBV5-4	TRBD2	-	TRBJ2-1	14	TGTGCCAGCAGCCCCTCTAGCGGGTACAATGAGCAGTTCTTC	CASSPSSGYNEQFF
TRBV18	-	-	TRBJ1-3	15	TGTGCCAGCTCACCAGAGGCCCCCTCTGGAAACACCATATATTTT	CASSPEAPSGNTIYF
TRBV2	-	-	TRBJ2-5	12	TGTGCCAGCATGGCCGCCAGAGAGACCCAGTACTTC	CASMAARETQYF
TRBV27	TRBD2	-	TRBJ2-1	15	TGTGCCAGCAGCCAACTAGCGGGAGGGAATAATGAGCAGTTCTTC	CASSQLAGGNNEQFF
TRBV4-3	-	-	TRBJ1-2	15	TGCGCCAGCAGCCAAGATCGGCAGGGAGGATATGGCTACACCTTC	CASSQDRQGGYGYTF
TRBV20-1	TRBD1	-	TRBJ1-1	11	TGCAGCGTAGGGGGCATGACTGAAGCTTTCTTT	CSVGGMTEAFF
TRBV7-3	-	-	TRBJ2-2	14	TGTGCCAGCAGCAAAAACAAGAACACCGGGGAGCTGTTTTTT	CASSKNKNTGELFF
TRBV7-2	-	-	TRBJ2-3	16	TGTGCCAGCAGCTCACCCCCGGGCATAGGGACAGATACGCAGTATTTT	CASSSPPGIGTDTQYF
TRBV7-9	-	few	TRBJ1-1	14	TGTGCCAGCAGCCCAATCGCCTGGGACACTGAAGCTTTCTTT	CASSPIAWDTEAFF
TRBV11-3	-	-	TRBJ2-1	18	TGTGCCAGCAGCCCAAACGTGGGAGTCCCCTCCCCCTACAATGAGCAGTTCTTC	CASSPNVGVPSPYNEQFF
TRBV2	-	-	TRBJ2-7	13	TGTGCCAGCAGTGCCCCAGTAGGCTACGAGCAGTACTTC	CASSAPVGYEQYF
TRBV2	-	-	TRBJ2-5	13	TGTGCCAGCAACAAAGGGAATCAAGAGACCCAGTACTTC	CASNKGNQETQYF
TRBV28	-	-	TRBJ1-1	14	TGTGCCAGCAGTTTAACAAGGGGGTTCTCTGAAGCTTTCTTT	CASSLTRGFSEAFF
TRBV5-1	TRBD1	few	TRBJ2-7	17	TGCGCCAGCAGCTTGGATTGGGGGACAGGGAATCCCTACGAGCAGTACTTC	CASSLDWGTGNPYEQYF
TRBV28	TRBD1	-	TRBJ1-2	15	TGTGCCAGCAGTTTAATGGACAGGTTGTTCTATGGCTACACCTTC	CASSLMDRLFYGYTF
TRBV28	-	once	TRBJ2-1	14	TGTGCTGAAAGTCCAGGTTCGTCCTACAATGAGCAGTTCTTC	CAESPGSSYNEQFF